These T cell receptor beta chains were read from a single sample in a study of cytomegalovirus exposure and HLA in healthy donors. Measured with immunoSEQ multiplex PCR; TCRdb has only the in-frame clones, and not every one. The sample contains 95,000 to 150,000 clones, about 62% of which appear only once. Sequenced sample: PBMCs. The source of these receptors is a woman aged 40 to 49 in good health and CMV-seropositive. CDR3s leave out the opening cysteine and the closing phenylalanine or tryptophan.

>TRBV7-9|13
ASSLGGNTNTEAF
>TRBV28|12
GAGSLGLNTEAF
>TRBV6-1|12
ASSEGQGAETQY
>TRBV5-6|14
ASSFGLAGGEGTQY
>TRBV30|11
AWREGLNTEAF
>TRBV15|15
ATSRDLGTGAEWPQH
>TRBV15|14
ATSRTGSLGSYEQY
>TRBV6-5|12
ATGAGNSNQPQH
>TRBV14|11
ASSQDWTGKQY
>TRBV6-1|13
ASSMGDRGNEKLF
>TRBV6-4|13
ASRKPGQTYYGYT
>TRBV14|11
ASSQAMGGSVH
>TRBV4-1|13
ASSQERQGTYEQY
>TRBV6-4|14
ASSERDSMNTGELF
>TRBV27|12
ASSIRGYTGELF
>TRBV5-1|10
ASTSQGAEQY
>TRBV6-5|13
ASSSQGGANTEAF
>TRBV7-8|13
ASSLVSAANYGYT
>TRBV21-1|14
ASSSVRTGRNYGYT
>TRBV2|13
ASRGNRNSAGELF
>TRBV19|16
ASFRDRGSRSSGNTIY
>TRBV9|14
ASSVAASVGTGELF
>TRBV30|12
AWTFSGTGVRQY
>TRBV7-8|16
ASSLALERPRAKNIQY
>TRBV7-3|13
ASSLIGGQGYEQY
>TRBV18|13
ASSPREGSYNEQF
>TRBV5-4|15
ASSGGQGAIFGDGYT
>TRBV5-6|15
ASSLGEVRRGNQPQH
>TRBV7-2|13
ASSSSGAIQETQY
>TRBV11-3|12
ASSLVQGNTEAF
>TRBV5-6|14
ASSSTPRQGGNTIY
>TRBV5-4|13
ASSLAGLASYEQY
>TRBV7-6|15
ASSLGIAGISAGEQF
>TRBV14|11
ASSQDWGQGGV
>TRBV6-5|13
ASSYGGGQTDTQY
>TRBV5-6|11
ASSSGTGVEQY
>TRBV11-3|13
ASSTSGGGSYEQY
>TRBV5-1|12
ASSLPGALYEQY
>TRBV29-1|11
SAEGQPNEKLF
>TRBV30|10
AWKLSGNTIY
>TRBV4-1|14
ASSPWERTYYNEQF
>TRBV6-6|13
ASSVRGNVVDEQF
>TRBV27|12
ASSGGAYYNEQF
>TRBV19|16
ASSIDEGSAPGENEQF
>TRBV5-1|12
ASSATGGNTEAF
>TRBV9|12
ASSEAGVQETQY
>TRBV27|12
ASSLSGLNTEAF
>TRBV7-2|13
ASSIAGQGMHEQY
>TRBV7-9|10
ASSLDSGPQH
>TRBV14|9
ASSQASVLT
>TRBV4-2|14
ASSRSGTGGADGYT
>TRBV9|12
ASSGAQGNTEAF